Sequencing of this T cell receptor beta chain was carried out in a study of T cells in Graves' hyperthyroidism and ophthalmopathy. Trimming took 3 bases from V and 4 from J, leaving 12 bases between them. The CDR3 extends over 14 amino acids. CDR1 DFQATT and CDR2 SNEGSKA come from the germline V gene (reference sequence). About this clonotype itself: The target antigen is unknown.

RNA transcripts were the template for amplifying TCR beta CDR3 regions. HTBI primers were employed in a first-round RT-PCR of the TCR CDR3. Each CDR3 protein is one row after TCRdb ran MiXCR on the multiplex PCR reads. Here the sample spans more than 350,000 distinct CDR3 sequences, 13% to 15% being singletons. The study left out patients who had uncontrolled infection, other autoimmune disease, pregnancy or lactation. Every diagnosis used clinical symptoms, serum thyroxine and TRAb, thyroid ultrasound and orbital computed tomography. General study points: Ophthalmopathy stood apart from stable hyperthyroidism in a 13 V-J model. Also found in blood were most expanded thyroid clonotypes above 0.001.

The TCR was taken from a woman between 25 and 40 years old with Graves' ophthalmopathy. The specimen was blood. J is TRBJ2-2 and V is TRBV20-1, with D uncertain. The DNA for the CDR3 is TGCAGTGCTAGGGAAAGAGGTAGCACCGGGGAGCTGTTTTTT. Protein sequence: CSARERGSTGELFF.